The T cell receptor (beta chain) under discussion was sequenced for a study of T cell repertoires and Cas9 in healthy adults. Across the whole study: Multi-effector potency, cytotoxicity and lineage were assessed in SpCas9-reactive CD4 and CD8 T cells.

General study findings and limits: In vitro, SpCas9-reactive Tregs were reported to curb effector T cell proliferation and function.

Germline CDR1 and CDR2: MNHNS and SASEGT. V shed 6 bases and J 2 bases; nucleotides not matched to a gene: 6. The CDR3 is 14 amino acids. Clones were read by immunoSEQ multiplex PCR, and TCRdb kept only the in-frame ones, dropping some. In the table there are over 20,000 clones, roughly 89% of which are singletons. Remarks on this clone: Its antigen is unknown.

Input material: CD4+ effector T cells (CD127+, CD25-, CD137-, CD154-) from PBMCs; culture status not recorded. The sequence was collected from a human donor in good health. The gene calls are TRBV6-1 and TRBJ1-1; 7 bases fit TRBD1. The CDR3 region has the DNA TGTGCCAGCAGGACAGGGATGGGTAACACTGAAGCTTTCTTT. Translating it yields CASRTGMGNTEAFF.